Following are 25 T cell receptor beta chains from one sample sequenced in a study of regulatory dendritic cells for organ transplantation. Their cognate antigens are unknown. Only in-frame clones appear in the TCRdb table, and some are missing; sequencing was by immunoSEQ multiplex PCR. The repertoire has 20,000 to 25,000 clones, about 85% of them found once; the top ten carry 0.25% to 0.3%. Allogeneic regulatory or mature dendritic cells were co-cultured for four to six days with CFSE-labeled sorted T cells at 1:10. Sequences were obtained from naive CD4+ T cells from blood cultured with dendritic cells. Subset here: CD45RA+ naive T cells. The receptor source for this set is a human donor in good health.

The J gene is TRBJ2-1, the V gene TRBV5-4, with D hard to call. Trimming stripped 8 bases from V and 6 bases from J, with 15 bases between. The germline V gene encodes CDR1 SGHNT and CDR2 YYREEE (reference sequence). The CDR3 has 13 amino acids. CDR3 sequence reads: CASKPGRSNEQFF. The DNA for the CDR3 is TGTGCCAGTAAACCTGGACGGAGCAATGAGCAGTTCTTC.

The chain combines TRBV11-2 with TRBJ2-5; D is uncertain. CDR1 and CDR2 from the germline V gene are SGHAT and FQNNGV. The V and J ends lost 5 bases and 5 bases respectively, with 12 bases between them. CDR3 length: 13 residues. CDR3 nucleotides: TGTGCCAGCAGCCCGGGCCCGAGGGAGACCCAGTACTTC. This gives the protein CASSPGPRETQYF. Full variable domain (remainder filled in from reference TRBV11-2 and TRBJ2-5): EAGVAQSPRYKIIEKRQSVAFWCNPISGHATLYWYQQILGQGPKLLIQFQNNGVVDDSQLPKDRFSAERLKGVDSTLKIQPAKLEDSAVYLCASSPGPRETQYFGPGTRLLVL.

The chain employs TRBV28 and TRBJ2-5; D may be TRBD2 (5 bases). Germline lookup yields CDR1 MDHEN and CDR2 SYDVKM. This CDR3 has 15 residues. V shed 5 bases and J shed 0 bases, with 13 bases lying between them. The CDR3 here is CASSHKDWYQETQYF. The CDR3 nucleotides are TGTGCCAGCAGTCACAAGGACTGGTACCAAGAGACCCAGTACTTC. The complete variable domain, with remaining parts taken from reference TRBV28 and TRBJ2-5, reads DVKVTQSSRYLVKRTGEKVFLECVQDMDHENMFWYRQDPGLGLRLIYFSYDVKMKEKGDIPEGYSVSREKKERFSLILESASTNQTSMYLCASSHKDWYQETQYFGPGTRLLVL.

The rearrangement links TRBV19 to TRBJ1-3; the D is unclear. This CDR3 is 14 amino acids long. Trimming took off 2 bases at V and 2 bases at J, with 7 bases between the two ends. The germline V gene encodes CDR1 LNHDA and CDR2 SQIVND (reference sequence). This CDR3 reads CASSIREAGNTIYF. The CDR3 bases are TGTGCCAGTAGTATAAGAGAAGCTGGAAACACCATATATTTT.

The rearrangement links TRBV6-6 to TRBJ2-2; 7 nucleotides align to TRBD2. The CDR3 is 15 amino acids. The V gene end was trimmed by 7 bases and the J gene end by 4 bases; junction bases not matched to a gene: 9. Germline lookup yields CDR1 MNHNY and CDR2 SVGAGI (reference sequence). Written as DNA, the CDR3 is TGTGCCAGCAATGAGCGGGAACGGGGCACCGGGGAGCTGTTTTTT. It is translated as CASNERERGTGELFF.

The CDR3 region is CASSQEIYRPGAGEKLFF. In nucleotides, the CDR3 is TGCGCCAGCAGCCAAGAAATCTATCGTCCGGGGGCCGGGGAAAAACTGTTTTTT. The rearrangement uses TRBV4-3 and TRBJ1-4; D is possibly TRBD1 (6 bases). The CDR3 consists of 18 residues. Trimming cost V 0 bases and J 8 bases, with 22 bases left between them. CDR1 and CDR2 from the germline V gene are LGHNA and YSLEER.

This chain connects TRBV19 to TRBJ1-2, with D possibly TRBD1 on 6 matching bases. CDR1 and CDR2 (germline): LNHDA, SQIVND (reference sequence). This CDR3 is 14 amino acids long. The V end lost 2 bases, the J end lost 7 bases, and 14 bases lay between the germline ends. The CDR3 sequence is CASSILGTSSGYTF. Written as DNA, the CDR3 is TGTGCCAGTAGTATACTGGGGACAAGTAGTGGCTACACCTTC.

The chain combines TRBV29-1 with TRBJ1-2, with no clear D. Trimming took 4 bases from V and 3 from J, leaving 9 bases between them. This CDR3 has 12 amino acids. CDR1 and CDR2 from the germline V gene are SQVTM and ANQGSEA. The CDR3 region has the DNA TGCAGCGTTGGTAGGGATTACTATGGCTACACCTTC. It encodes CSVGRDYYGYTF.

The CDR3 here is CASSLMHLRDGAYEQYF. The CDR3 DNA follows: TGTGCCAGCAGCTTGATGCATCTCCGGGACGGCGCCTACGAGCAGTACTTC. V usage is TRBV7-9 and J usage is TRBJ2-7; D is possibly TRBD1 or TRBD2 (5 bases each). Germline CDR1 is SEHNR and CDR2 is FQNEAQ (reference sequence). V dropped 3 bases and J dropped 2 bases, with 20 bases sitting between them. The CDR3 has 17 amino acids. The whole variable domain, filled in from reference TRBV7-9 and TRBJ2-7, reads DTGVSQNPRHKITKRGQNVTFRCDPISEHNRLYWYRQTLGQGPEFLTYFQNEAQLEKSRLLSDRFSAERPKGSFSTLEIQRTEQGDSAMYLCASSLMHLRDGAYEQYFGPGTRLTVT.

The chain carries TRBV7-9 and TRBJ1-1; D is unclear. The CDR3 covers 13 residues. Germline V gene lookup returns CDR1 SEHNR and CDR2 FQNEAQ (reference sequence). Trimming shortened V by 1 base and J by 1 base, and 4 bases separated the two germline ends. DNA for the CDR3: TGTGCCAGCAGCTTAGAGCAGAACACTGAAGCTTTCTTT. It yields the protein CASSLEQNTEAFF.

The chain carries TRBV18 and TRBJ1-1, with 8 bases fitting TRBD1. CDR1 KGHSH and CDR2 LQKENI come from the germline V gene. The CDR3 runs to 16 residues. V shed 2 bases, J shed 6 bases, and the junction held 11 bases outside the gene matches. This chain's CDR3 is CASSPGGWTGRPEAFF. DNA for the CDR3: TGTGCCAGCTCACCAGGGGGCTGGACAGGGCGGCCTGAAGCTTTCTTT.

CDR3 amino acids: CASKKLPNVANEQFF. In DNA form, the CDR3 reads TGCGCCAGCAAAAAACTCCCGAACGTCGCTAATGAGCAGTTCTTC. This chain links TRBV10-2 with TRBJ2-1, with D unclear. V lost 7 bases and J 7 bases, leaving 20 bases between the germline ends. The CDR3 is 15 residues long. Germline-derived CDR1 and CDR2 are WSHSY and SAAADI.

The V gene is TRBV2, the J gene TRBJ2-3, with 13 positions matching TRBD2. Trimming cost V 10 bases and J 6 bases; bases outside gene matches: 7. This CDR3 contains 14 residues. Germline-derived CDR1 and CDR2 are SNHLY and FYNNEI. The CDR3 protein is CATRTSGGRDTQYF. The DNA of the CDR3 is TGTGCCACCCGGACTAGCGGGGGACGGGATACGCAGTATTTT.

V and J are TRBV7-2 and TRBJ2-3; D possibly corresponds to TRBD2 (5 bases). The CDR3 has 15 amino acids. V was shortened by 5 bases and J by 4 bases, with 16 bases between the two germline ends. Germline CDR1 reads SGHTA; CDR2 reads FQGNSA. Here the CDR3 reads CASSPDGVAPDTQYF. CDR3 nucleotide sequence: TGTGCCAGCAGCCCAGACGGGGTAGCCCCAGATACGCAGTATTTT. Looking up the rest from reference TRBV7-2 and TRBJ2-3 gives the full variable domain: GAGVSQSPSNKVTEKGKDVELRCDPISGHTALYWYRQSLGQGLEFLIYFQGNSAPDKSGLPSDRFSAERTGGSVSTLTIQRTQQEDSAVYLCASSPDGVAPDTQYFGPGTRLTVL.

This chain joins TRBV7-3 and TRBJ1-2; TRBD1 might be the D (5 bases). V dropped 3 bases and J dropped 8 bases, with 16 bases sitting between them. The CDR3 totals 14 residues. Germline CDR1 SGHTA, CDR2 FQGTGA. The DNA for the CDR3 is TGTGCCAGCAGCTTGAGGGCAGGGAGTGGGGGCTACACCTTC. Its translation: CASSLRAGSGGYTF.

V is TRBV7-2 and J is TRBJ1-3; D gene ambiguous. Trimming stripped 1 base from V and 4 bases from J, with 2 bases between. Looked up from germline, CDR1 is SGHTA and CDR2 is FQGNSA. CDR3 size: 12 residues. The CDR3 spells CASSLEGNTIYF. The DNA of the CDR3 is TGTGCCAGCAGCTTAGAGGGAAACACCATATATTTT.

The chain recombines TRBV30 with TRBJ1-1; D remains ambiguous. The CDR3 has 11 residues. Germline V gene lookup returns CDR1 GTSNPN and CDR2 SVGIG (reference sequence). V was cut by 5 bases and J by 6 bases, with 10 bases left in between. CDR3 DNA sequence: TGTGCCTGGGAGAGGGAAGCTGAAGCTTTCTTT. Amino acid sequence: CAWEREAEAFF.

V gene TRBV6-6 combines with J gene TRBJ2-1; the match to TRBD2 covers 10 bases. The CDR3 consists of 15 residues. J was trimmed by 6 bases and V by 10 bases; bases with no gene match: 12. CDR1 and CDR2 from the germline V gene are MNHNY and SVGAGI (reference sequence). The CDR3 spells CATTRTSGIVNEQFF. The DNA of the CDR3 is TGTGCCACCACCCGTACTAGCGGGATAGTCAATGAGCAGTTCTTC.

This clone has only a few counts. Other nucleotide sequences from this sample produce the same CDR3. The chain combines TRBV18 with TRBJ2-7, with 7 bases lining up with TRBD1. V lost 3 bases, J lost 1 base, and 0 bases stayed unmatched. Germline CDR1 and CDR2: KGHSH and LQKENI. The CDR3 covers 13 residues. The CDR3 bases are TGTGCCAGCTCACCGGGACAGTCCTACGAGCAGTACTTC. It translates to CASSPGQSYEQYF. The variable domain in full, completed from reference TRBV18 and TRBJ2-7, reads NAGVMQNPRHLVRRRGQEARLRCSPMKGHSHVYWYRQLPEEGLKFMVYLQKENIIDESGMPKERFSAEFPKEGPSILRIQQVVRGDSAAYFCASSPGQSYEQYFGPGTRLTVT.

The chain recombines TRBV27 with TRBJ2-3; TRBD2 aligns across 10 bases. V trimming: 5 bases; J trimming: 4 bases; junction bases outside the gene matches: 6. Germline loops: CDR1 MNHEY, CDR2 SMNVEV (reference sequence). The CDR3 sequence is 15 residues long. CDR3 sequence (DNA): TGTGCCAGCAGTCCCCTAGCGGGAGTGGCAGATACGCAGTATTTT. It codes for CASSPLAGVADTQYF.

The chain joins TRBV5-1 to TRBJ2-6, with 9 bases identical to TRBD2. V lost 4 bases and J lost 0; bases outside the gene matches: 5. This CDR3 has 17 residues. Germline CDR1 and CDR2: SGHRS and YFSETQ. The CDR3 region has the DNA TGCGCCAGCAGCCGGGGTAGCGGGAGCTCTGGGGCCAACGTCCTGACTTTC. Its protein is CASSRGSGSSGANVLTF.

V and J are TRBV30 and TRBJ2-7; D gene unclear. V shed 0 bases and J shed 0 bases, with 12 bases lying between them. Germline V lookup: CDR1 GTSNPN, CDR2 SVGIG (reference sequence). The CDR3 spans 15 residues. CDR3 loop: CAWSVSPGGSYEQYF. Written as DNA, the CDR3 is TGTGCCTGGAGTGTAAGTCCGGGCGGCTCCTACGAGCAGTACTTC.

The V and J genes are TRBV7-2 and TRBJ2-5; D may match TRBD1 or TRBD2 (6 bases each). The length of the CDR3 is 14 residues. Germline-derived CDR1 and CDR2 are SGHTA and FQGNSA. V gave up 1 base and J gave up 5 bases, with 11 bases separating them. CDR3 in amino acids: CASSLGSGAETQYF. The CDR3 bases are TGTGCCAGCAGCTTAGGTTCGGGGGCGGAGACCCAGTACTTC.

V is TRBV18 and J is TRBJ2-7; 13 bases agree with TRBD2. The germline V gene has CDR1 KGHSH and CDR2 LQKENI. The CDR3 sequence is 15 residues long. J lost 1 base, V lost 6 bases, and 3 bases had no gene match. Here the CDR3 reads CASSLTSGGSYEQYF. In DNA form, the CDR3 reads TGTGCCAGCTCCCTGACTAGCGGGGGGTCCTACGAGCAGTACTTC.

The gene calls are TRBV30 and TRBJ2-1; TRBD2 is a possible D gene (5 bases). The V gene lost 7 bases and the J gene lost 1 base, with 11 bases spanning the gap. There are 13 residues in the CDR3. Germline values: CDR1 GTSNPN, CDR2 SVGIG (reference sequence). DNA for the CDR3: TGTGCCTCCCGGGAAGGGTCCTACAATGAGCAGTTCTTC. Its protein is CASREGSYNEQFF.